The 31 T cell receptor beta chains reported below all come from one sample, sequenced in a study of STAT5B mutations in CD4+ large granular lymphocyte leukemia. Produced via immunoSEQ multiplex PCR; TCRdb's table is partial and in-frame only. The table lists 7,500 to 10,000 clones, roughly 80% of them singletons. Sequencing was done on a sample of PBMCs. All receptors come from a man in his sixties with CD4+ T-cell large granular lymphocyte leukemia.

The gene calls are TRBV15 and TRBJ2-5, with 10 nucleotides matching TRBD2. The end of the DNA is better explained by TRBJ2-7, so the J call may be wrong. This CDR3 is 16 amino acids long. CDR1 and CDR2 from the germline V gene are LNHNV and YYDKDF (reference sequence). Here the CDR3 DNA reads TGTGCCACCAGCAGAGATGTAGCGGGAGGTTCCTACGAGCAGTACTTC. Translation gives CATSRDVAGGSYEQYF.

The table lists this clone with a few counts. This chain links TRBV5-5 with TRBJ1-3, with a tentative D call TRBD1 (5 bases). The CDR3 consists of 15 residues. Looked up from germline, CDR1 is SGHKS and CDR2 is YYEKEE (reference sequence). Trimming took off 5 bases at V and 4 bases at J, with 16 bases between the two ends. CDR3 sequence: CASSSFPGSGNTIYF. The CDR3 DNA follows: TGTGCCAGCAGTTCATTCCCAGGGAGCGGAAACACCATATATTTT. Supplemented by reference TRBV5-5 and TRBJ1-3, the full variable domain reads DAGVTQSPTHLIKTRGQQVTLRCSPISGHKSVSWYQQVLGQGPQFIFQYYEKEERGRGNFPDRFSARQFPNYSSELNVNALLLGDSALYLCASSSFPGSGNTIYFGEGSWLTVV.

The chain carries TRBV14 and TRBJ2-7; D might be TRBD1 or TRBD2, each matching 5 bases. Germline lookup yields CDR1 SGHDN and CDR2 FVKESK. This CDR3 contains 18 residues. Trimming removed 3 bases from V and 2 bases from J, with 23 bases in between. CDR3 DNA: TGTGCCAGCAGCCAGAGAGGGGTTATGTGGGAGACCACCTACGAGCAGTACTTC. Its translation is CASSQRGVMWETTYEQYF. The variable domain in full, completed from reference TRBV14 and TRBJ2-7, reads EAGVTQFPSHSVIEKGQTVTLRCDPISGHDNLYWYRRVMGKEIKFLLHFVKESKQDESGMPNNRFLAERTGGTYSTLKVQPAELEDSGVYFCASSQRGVMWETTYEQYFGPGTRLTVT.

The CDR3: CASSLDSGTYTGELFF. The CDR3 nucleotides read TGTGCCAGCAGCTTAGATTCCGGGACTTACACCGGGGAGCTGTTTTTT. This chain uses TRBV11-3 with TRBJ2-2, with D possibly being TRBD2 (6 bases). Trimming removed 0 bases from V and 3 bases from J, with 11 bases in between. Germline V gene sequence: CDR1 SGHNT, CDR2 YENEEA. This CDR3 has 16 amino acids.

The chain is built from TRBV6-4 and TRBJ2-1, with 11 nucleotides matching TRBD1. The V gene end was trimmed by 5 bases and the J gene end by 6 bases; junction bases not matched to a gene: 6. Germline CDR1 is MRHNA and CDR2 is SNTAGT. The CDR3 is 15 residues long. CDR3 nucleotides: TGTGCCAGCAGTAAATCGGGACAGGGGGGCAATGAGCAGTTCTTC. Its protein product is CASSKSGQGGNEQFF.

The chain joins TRBV10-2 to TRBJ1-5; D is possibly TRBD1 (6 bases). Germline assignment: CDR1 WSHSY and CDR2 SAAADI. Trimming left V 3 bases short and J 7 bases short, with 13 bases between. The CDR3 is 14 residues long. The CDR3 sequence: CASSESGARQPQHF. The CDR3 nucleotides are TGCGCCAGCAGTGAATCAGGGGCAAGACAGCCCCAGCATTTT.

The CDR3 spells CASSQAWGTQPYNEQFF. As DNA, the CDR3 is TGTGCCAGCAGCCAAGCATGGGGGACCCAACCCTACAATGAGCAGTTCTTC. The chain combines TRBV14 with TRBJ2-1; D might be TRBD1 or TRBD2, each matching 5 bases. V was pared by 1 base and J by 2 bases, with 15 bases between. Germline CDR1 SGHDN, CDR2 FVKESK. The CDR3 contains 17 residues.

This rearrangement joins TRBV27 to TRBJ2-7, with TRBD1 matching 8 bases. This CDR3 is 14 amino acids long. The germline V gene encodes CDR1 MNHEY and CDR2 SMNVEV (reference sequence). V shed 5 bases and J 6 bases; nucleotides not matched to a gene: 9. The DNA of the CDR3 is TGTGCCAGCAGTCTAGGACAGGGAATGGCCGAGCAGTACTTC. Amino acid sequence: CASSLGQGMAEQYF.

The chain couples TRBV28 to TRBJ1-2, with 12 bases that match TRBD1. V shed 6 bases, J shed 7 bases, and the junction held 12 bases outside the gene matches. The CDR3 contains 16 residues. Germline-derived CDR1 and CDR2 are MDHEN and SYDVKM. The CDR3 loop is CASRPGTGGGLRGYTF. The DNA of the CDR3 is TGTGCCAGCAGGCCCGGGACAGGGGGCGGTTTGCGTGGCTACACCTTC.

This CDR3 reads CASKQEGVTGELFF. For the CDR3, the DNA is TGTGCCAGCAAGCAAGAAGGGGTCACCGGGGAGCTGTTTTTT. This chain links TRBV2 with TRBJ2-2; tentative D call: TRBD1 (5 bases). The V end was cut by 7 bases, the J end by 4 bases, with 13 bases between. CDR3 length: 14 amino acids. Germline CDR1 reads SNHLY; CDR2 reads FYNNEI.

The count of this clone is one. The V gene is TRBV7-9, the J gene TRBJ1-3; D unresolved. Germline loops: CDR1 SEHNR, CDR2 FQNEAQ (reference sequence). The length of the CDR3 is 16 residues. V shed 5 bases and J shed 0 bases, with 14 bases lying between them. This CDR3 is CASSPRAVYSGNTIYF. DNA for the CDR3: TGTGCCAGCAGCCCCCGCGCAGTTTACTCTGGAAACACCATATATTTT.

In regard to this clone: A read error is possible here, since a much larger clone lies one base away. The rearrangement uses TRBV18 and TRBJ1-4; D is unclear. This CDR3 region has 16 residues. Germline V lookup: CDR1 KGHSH, CDR2 LQKENI. Trimming took off 3 bases at V and 4 bases at J, with 15 bases between the two ends. DNA of the CDR3: TGTGCCAGCTCACCCGTAATCGTATGGGGTAATGAAAAACTGTTTTTT. Protein sequence: CASSPVIVWGNEKLFF.

This clone was detected a few times. The V and J genes are TRBV6-4 and TRBJ2-1, with TRBD1 identical over 7 bases. V lost 4 bases, J lost 0 bases, and 0 bases stayed unmatched. From germline, CDR1 is MRHNA and CDR2 SNTAGT. CDR3 size: 14 residues. In nucleotides, the CDR3 is TGTGCCAGCAGTGGGGACAGCTCCTACAATGAGCAGTTCTTC. Translated: CASSGDSSYNEQFF.

This sequence joins TRBV9 and TRBJ2-1; 11 nucleotides match TRBD2. The CDR3 extends over 17 amino acids. Trimming at V came to 0 bases and at J to 7 bases, leaving 9 bases not matched to a gene. CDR1 is SGDLS, CDR2 YYNGEE, per germline. The CDR3 loop reads CASSVAKGLAELNEQFF. The CDR3 region has the DNA TGTGCCAGCAGCGTAGCTAAGGGACTAGCGGAACTTAATGAGCAGTTCTTC.

This chain links TRBV29-1 with TRBJ2-3, with 9 nucleotides matching TRBD2. Germline CDR1 reads SQVTM; CDR2 reads ANQGSEA. This CDR3 has 15 amino acids. After removal of 3 bases from V and 6 bases from J, the junction contained 10 bases not matched to a gene. This chain's CDR3 is CSVDKGGRAGDTQYF. CDR3 bases: TGCAGCGTTGATAAGGGCGGGAGGGCCGGGGATACGCAGTATTTT.

A few counts support this clone. The CDR3 DNA sequence: TGTGCCAGCAGCCGGGGACAGGAGGACTATGGCTACACCTTC. As protein: CASSRGQEDYGYTF. V is TRBV5-4 and J is TRBJ1-2; 8 bases align to TRBD1. The CDR3 runs to 14 residues. V trimming: 4 bases; J trimming: 3 bases; junction bases outside the gene matches: 5. Germline CDR1 SGHNT, CDR2 YYREEE (reference sequence).

The genes are TRBV11-2 and TRBJ2-7, with D perhaps being TRBD1 or TRBD2 (5 bases each). The V gene lost 6 bases and the J gene lost 8 bases, with 23 bases spanning the gap. The germline CDR1 and CDR2 sequences are SGHAT and FQNNGV. The length of the CDR3 is 15 residues. The chain's CDR3 is CASRPVTGTAPQQYF. CDR3 nucleotide sequence: TGTGCCAGCAGGCCCGTTACCGGGACGGCTCCTCAGCAGTACTTC.

This clone was observed a few times. This sequence joins TRBV7-2 and TRBJ2-7; D call uncertain. The CDR3 is 12 amino acids. Germline V lookup: CDR1 SGHTA, CDR2 FQGNSA. Trimming took off 2 bases at V and 3 bases at J, with 5 bases between the two ends. CDR3 protein: CASSLKRYEQYF. DNA for the CDR3: TGTGCCAGCAGCTTAAAGCGCTACGAGCAGTACTTC.

The chain combines TRBV27 with TRBJ2-5; the match to TRBD1 covers 7 bases. With 6 bases clipped from V and 2 bases from J, the junction kept 15 bases outside the gene matches. This CDR3 is built from 17 residues. Germline V CDR1 and CDR2: MNHEY, SMNVEV (reference sequence). For the CDR3, the DNA is TGTGCCAGCAGCTACCTAACCTCACAGGGGAATCAAGAGACCCAGTACTTC. Its protein product is CASSYLTSQGNQETQYF.

The J gene is TRBJ2-7, the V gene TRBV5-4; 13 positions match TRBD2. Trimming took 0 bases from V and 4 from J; bases not matched to a gene: 7. The CDR3 is 17 residues long. CDR1 and CDR2 (germline): SGHNT, YYREEE (reference sequence). CDR3 DNA: TGTGCCAGCAGCTTGGATGTTTGGACTAGCGGGAGTTACGAGCAGTACTTC. Protein product: CASSLDVWTSGSYEQYF.

This clone was observed once. The chain is built from TRBV9 and TRBJ2-1, with a possible D match to TRBD1 (6 bases). The CDR3 length is 13 residues. Deletions cut 4 bases from V and 10 bases from J, with 15 bases between. Germline CDR1 SGDLS, CDR2 YYNGEE. In DNA form, the CDR3 reads TGTGCCAGCAGCACGATACAGGGTGGCGAGCAGTTCTTC. Translated, it gives CASSTIQGGEQFF.

V usage is TRBV6-5 and J usage is TRBJ1-5; possible D gene TRBD1, 5 bases. V lost 6 bases to trimming and J lost 7 bases, with 19 bases between them. The CDR3 consists of 15 residues. In germline, CDR1 is MNHEY, CDR2 SVGAGI. CDR3 nucleotide sequence: TGTGCCAGCAGGCTGGGAACAGCGGGGGGGCAGCCCCAGCATTTT. The encoded protein is CASRLGTAGGQPQHF.

The chain joins TRBV5-1 to TRBJ2-7; 7 nucleotides match TRBD2. The CDR3 totals 14 residues. V lost 1 base and J lost 4; bases outside the gene matches: 5. The germline gives CDR1 SGHRS, CDR2 YFSETQ. The CDR3 loop is CASSLRRERYEQYF. CDR3 DNA: TGCGCCAGCAGCTTGAGGCGGGAGAGGTACGAGCAGTACTTC.

This chain connects TRBV25-1 to TRBJ2-5; D may be TRBD2 (6 bases). The germline gives CDR1 MGHDK, CDR2 SYGVNS. Trimming took off 0 bases at V and 4 bases at J, with 12 bases between the two ends. The CDR3 contains 15 residues. Here the CDR3 DNA reads TGTGCCAGCAGTGAATATAGGAGGGGACGAGAGACCCAGTACTTC. Translated: CASSEYRRGRETQYF.

The rearrangement joins TRBV18 to TRBJ2-2; possible D gene TRBD1, 6 bases. Germline V gives CDR1 KGHSH, CDR2 LQKENI. CDR3 length equals 15 residues. Trimming left V 2 bases short and J 2 bases short, with 9 bases between. The CDR3 sequence: CASSPRTVNTGELFF. CDR3 coding DNA: TGTGCCAGCTCACCAAGGACAGTAAACACCGGGGAGCTGTTTTTT.

The chain employs TRBV7-3 and TRBJ2-2; TRBD2 matches 11 bases. V lost 3 bases and J lost 8; bases outside the gene matches: 11. Germline values: CDR1 SGHTA, CDR2 FQGTGA. The CDR3 consists of 17 residues. The CDR3 DNA reads as TGTGCCAGCAGCTTTGGACCACTAGCGGGAGTCCCAGGGGAGCTGTTTTTT. Translating it yields CASSFGPLAGVPGELFF. The variable domain in full, completed from reference TRBV7-3 and TRBJ2-2, reads GAGVSQTPSNKVTEKGKYVELRCDPISGHTALYWYRQSLGQGPEFLIYFQGTGAADDSGLPNDRFFAVRPEGSVSTLKIQRTERGDSAVYLCASSFGPLAGVPGELFFGEGSRLTVL.

This clone was detected only once. V gene TRBV5-1 combines with J gene TRBJ2-1; 14 nucleotides agree with TRBD2. V lost 7 bases to trimming and J lost 9 bases; unmatched junction nucleotides: 0. The CDR3 contains 12 residues. Germline V gives CDR1 SGHRS, CDR2 YFSETQ. CDR3 nucleotides: TGCGCCAGCGGACTAGCGGGAGGTGAGCAGTTCTTC. Translating it yields CASGLAGGEQFF.

This chain joins TRBV4-3 and TRBJ2-1; 11 positions agree with TRBD1. Germline loops: CDR1 LGHNA, CDR2 YSLEER. The CDR3 is 16 amino acids. Unmatched junction bases numbered 9, after V lost 5 bases and J lost 6 bases. The CDR3 loop reads CASSGMSGTGGNEQFF. CDR3 coding DNA: TGCGCCAGCAGCGGCATGTCCGGGACAGGGGGCAATGAGCAGTTCTTC.

This chain links TRBV9 with TRBJ2-7; 9 bases fit TRBD1. The V and J ends lost 3 bases and 11 bases, in that order; junction bases with no gene match: 12. Germline V lookup: CDR1 SGDLS, CDR2 YYNGEE. The CDR3 loop spans 14 amino acids. In nucleotides, the CDR3 is TGTGCCAGCAGCGATGGGACAGGGTCTACGAGGGAGTACTTC. Translated, it gives CASSDGTGSTREYF.

The count of this clone is one. The chain links TRBV5-1 to TRBJ1-1; perhaps TRBD1 as D (5 bases). V gave up 3 bases and J gave up 2 bases, with 14 bases separating them. This CDR3 is built from 15 residues. Germline loops: CDR1 SGHRS, CDR2 YFSETQ. The CDR3 spells CASSSGTGINTEAFF. DNA of the CDR3: TGCGCCAGCAGCTCGGGGACGGGGATAAACACTGAAGCTTTCTTT.

J is TRBJ2-7 and V is TRBV11-2; the match to TRBD2 covers 10 bases. This CDR3 region has 15 residues. From germline, CDR1 is SGHAT and CDR2 FQNNGV. V was pared by 1 base and J by 4 bases, with 4 bases of the junction left unmatched. The CDR3 loop reads CASSLGLAGVYEQYF. CDR3 sequence (DNA): TGTGCCAGCAGCTTAGGTCTAGCGGGAGTATACGAGCAGTACTTC.